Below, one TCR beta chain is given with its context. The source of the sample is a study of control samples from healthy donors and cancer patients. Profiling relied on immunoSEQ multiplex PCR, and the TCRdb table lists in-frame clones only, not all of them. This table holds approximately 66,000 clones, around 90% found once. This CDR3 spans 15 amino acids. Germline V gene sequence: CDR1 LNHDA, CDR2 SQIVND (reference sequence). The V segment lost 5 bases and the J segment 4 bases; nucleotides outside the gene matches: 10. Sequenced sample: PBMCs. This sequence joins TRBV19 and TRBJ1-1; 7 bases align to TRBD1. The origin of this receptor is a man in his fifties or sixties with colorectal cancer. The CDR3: CASSPRQGGFTEAFF. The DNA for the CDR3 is TGTGCCAGTAGTCCTCGACAGGGAGGTTTCACTGAAGCTTTCTTT.